This T cell receptor (beta chain) was sequenced for a study of cytomegalovirus exposure and HLA in healthy donors. Study observations and caveats: Within a later analysis, the majority of CMV-associated TCR beta chains appeared HLA-restricted.

The study ran its PCR with 60 Vbeta and 13 Jbeta primers. Repertoires were generated with immunoSEQ multiplex PCR, while TCRdb's copy carries only in-frame clones and drops some. The table lists around 110,000 clones, about 80% of them singletons. A note on this clone: Its antigen remains unidentified.

The receptor was isolated from a man aged 30-40 years in good health and CMV-seropositive. Sequencing was performed on PBMCs.

CDR3 sequence reads: CASSLDGKNTEAFF. DNA of the CDR3: TGCGCCAGCAGCTTGGACGGGAAGAACACTGAAGCTTTCTTT. The gene calls are TRBV5-1 and TRBJ1-1, with no clear D. From germline, CDR1 is SGHRS and CDR2 YFSETQ. CDR3 length: 14 amino acids. The V gene lost 0 bases and the J gene lost 1 base, with 7 bases spanning the gap.